The 29 T cell receptor beta chains presented below share a single source sample, sequenced in a study of shared clonotypes between healthy human individuals. Some clones are missing from TCRdb's copy, which holds only in-frame ones; the method was immunoSEQ multiplex PCR. The sample consists of just over 2,000,000 clones, 95% of them appearing once. The sequencing input was naive CD4+ T cells sorted from blood. This sample's subset: CD45RA+ positively selected. These receptors originate from a man aged 18-30 years in good health.

J is TRBJ2-4 and V is TRBV4-2, with 8 bases matching TRBD2. Trimming took 1 base from V and 1 from J; bases not matched to a gene: 6. Germline-derived CDR1 and CDR2 are LGHNA and YNFKEQ. The CDR3 covers 17 residues. The CDR3 DNA is TGTGCCAGCAGCCAAGGGACTAGCTCGTCGGCCAAAAACATTCAGTACTTC. Encoded protein: CASSQGTSSSAKNIQYF.

The chain links TRBV7-2 to TRBJ2-2, with D unresolved. This CDR3 comprises 12 residues. The germline V gene encodes CDR1 SGHTA and CDR2 FQGNSA. V was cut by 5 bases and J by 4 bases, with 5 bases left in between. CDR3 coding DNA: TGTGCCAGCAGCCCAGCCACCGGGGAGCTGTTTTTT. Its translation: CASSPATGELFF.

The DNA of the CDR3 is TGCAGCGTTGTTGGAGGAGATACTAACTATGGCTACACCTTC. Amino acid sequence: CSVVGGDTNYGYTF. This chain links TRBV29-1 with TRBJ1-2; D not certain. The CDR3 extends over 14 amino acids. Germline loops: CDR1 SQVTM, CDR2 ANQGSEA. Between the trimmed V and J ends, which lost 4 bases and 0 bases, there was a span of 12 bases.

This rearrangement joins TRBV6-1 to TRBJ2-3; TRBD1 agrees at 7 bases. The CDR3 is made up of 14 amino acids. Germline assignment: CDR1 MNHNS and CDR2 SASEGT. With 6 bases clipped from V and 2 bases from J, the junction kept 5 bases outside the gene matches. CDR3 in DNA: TGTGCCAGCAGGGGGGACAGATACACAGATACGCAGTATTTT. Amino acid sequence: CASRGDRYTDTQYF.

The rearrangement links TRBV18 to TRBJ1-2; 7 nucleotides align to TRBD1. V lost 6 bases and J lost 2; bases outside the gene matches: 3. The CDR3 runs 13 residues. Germline loops: CDR1 KGHSH, CDR2 LQKENI. The CDR3 region is CASSWTGNYGYTF. The CDR3 DNA reads TGTGCCAGCTCCTGGACAGGCAACTATGGCTACACCTTC.

The chain carries TRBV7-9 and TRBJ1-4, with D unresolved. The germline V and J ends were trimmed by 2 bases and 8 bases, with 12 bases remaining between them. CDR3 length equals 14 residues. CDR1 and CDR2 (germline): SEHNR, FQNEAQ (reference sequence). CDR3 protein: CASSLRGPAEKLFF. The CDR3 DNA follows: TGTGCCAGCAGCTTACGCGGTCCCGCGGAAAAACTGTTTTTT.

The V gene is TRBV7-9, the J gene TRBJ2-1; D unresolved. With 5 bases removed from V and 1 base from J, the gap between germline ends came to 9 bases. This CDR3 has 14 amino acids. The germline gives CDR1 SEHNR, CDR2 FQNEAQ (reference sequence). This chain's CDR3 is CASSHGVSYNEQFF. The CDR3 coding sequence is TGTGCCAGCAGCCACGGAGTTTCCTACAATGAGCAGTTCTTC.

The chain is built from TRBV9 and TRBJ2-5; TRBD1 matches 7 bases. This CDR3 has 14 amino acids. Germline CDR1 SGDLS, CDR2 YYNGEE. V lost 3 bases and J lost 4; bases outside the gene matches: 6. This chain's CDR3 is CASSAKTGVETQYF. The CDR3 region has the DNA TGTGCCAGCAGCGCGAAAACAGGGGTAGAGACCCAGTACTTC. Based on the CDR3 plus reference TRBV9 and TRBJ2-5, the full variable domain is DSGVTQTPKHLITATGQRVTLRCSPRSGDLSVYWYQQSLDQGLQFLIQYYNGEERAKGNILERFSAQQFPDLHSELNLSSLELGDSALYFCASSAKTGVETQYFGPGTRLLVL.

V is TRBV27 and J is TRBJ1-4, with D possibly TRBD1 on 6 matching bases. Germline CDR1 MNHEY, CDR2 SMNVEV (reference sequence). The V end was cut by 11 bases, the J end by 10 bases, with 14 bases between. This CDR3 is 11 amino acids long. The CDR3 spells CAGRRGRKLFF. The CDR3 region has the DNA TGTGCCGGCCGCCGGGGGCGAAAACTGTTTTTT.

The chain has TRBV27 and TRBJ2-4; D unresolved. CDR1 and CDR2 (germline): MNHEY, SMNVEV (reference sequence). Trimming cost V 3 bases and J 2 bases, with 8 bases left between them. This CDR3 region has 14 residues. This CDR3 reads CASSFTETKNIQYF. CDR3 DNA sequence: TGTGCCAGCAGTTTCACGGAAACCAAAAACATTCAGTACTTC.

V usage is TRBV6-4 and J usage is TRBJ1-5, with D hard to call. This CDR3 is 16 amino acids long. Germline CDR1 reads MRHNA; CDR2 reads SNTAGT. V was clipped by 2 bases and J by 0 bases, with 11 bases between them. The DNA of the CDR3 is TGTGCCAGCAGTGACATTTTCCCCCGTAGCAATCAGCCCCAGCATTTT. Translating it yields CASSDIFPRSNQPQHF.

This chain links TRBV2 with TRBJ1-2; 8 positions match TRBD1. CDR3 size: 14 residues. Per the germline V gene, CDR1 is SNHLY and CDR2 is FYNNEI. V was clipped by 4 bases and J by 5 bases; unmatched bases: 6. CDR3 bases: TGTGCCAGCAGTGGTCAGGGGGCGGTTTATGGCTACACCTTC. Its protein is CASSGQGAVYGYTF.

The chain joins TRBV10-1 to TRBJ2-7; 11 bases are a match to TRBD2. Germline V gene sequence: CDR1 WNHNN, CDR2 SYGVQD (reference sequence). The CDR3 consists of 16 residues. Germline trimming cut 6 bases from V and 2 bases from J; bases unmatched to any gene: 9. CDR3: CASRPILAGGTYEQYF. In DNA, the CDR3 is TGCGCCAGCAGACCTATCCTAGCGGGAGGTACCTACGAGCAGTACTTC.

About this clone: The sample holds other DNA sequences that translate to the same CDR3. V is TRBV18 and J is TRBJ2-7; D gene unclear. The V end lost 3 bases, the J end lost 6 bases, and 9 bases lay between the germline ends. The CDR3 is 12 residues long. CDR1 is KGHSH and CDR2 is LQKENI in the germline V gene. The CDR3 protein is CASSPTDREQYF. The CDR3 DNA sequence: TGTGCCAGCTCACCCACCGACCGCGAGCAGTACTTC.

V is TRBV19 and J is TRBJ1-1; 10 positions agree with TRBD1. With V trimmed by 7 bases and J by 6 bases, 8 bases remained unmatched. The CDR3 contains 14 residues. Germline V CDR1 and CDR2: LNHDA, SQIVND (reference sequence). The CDR3 is CASTQDRGIAEAFF. The DNA of the CDR3 is TGTGCCAGTACCCAGGACAGGGGGATCGCTGAAGCTTTCTTT.

This clone has only a few counts. The CDR3 DNA follows: TGTGCCTGGAGTGAACAGGGGCCCTATGGCTACACCTTC. This sequence encodes CAWSEQGPYGYTF. The chain employs TRBV30 and TRBJ1-2, with 7 bases lining up with TRBD1. This CDR3 region has 13 residues. In germline, CDR1 is GTSNPN, CDR2 SVGIG (reference sequence). The J segment lost 4 bases and the V segment lost 1 base, leaving 3 bases of the junction unmatched. The full variable domain, in which reference TRBV30 and TRBJ1-2 provide the parts outside the CDR3, is SQTIHQWPATLVQPVGSPLSLECTVEGTSNPNLYWYRQAAGRGLQLLFYSVGIGQISSEVPQNLSASRPQDRQFILSSKKLLLSDSGFYLCAWSEQGPYGYTFGSGTRLTVV.

On this clone itself: Different DNA sequences within this sample yield the same CDR3. V is TRBV7-9 and J is TRBJ1-1; no definite D call. The CDR3 is 12 amino acids. V shed 3 bases and J shed 2 bases, with 4 bases lying between them. The germline CDR1 and CDR2 sequences are SEHNR and FQNEAQ (reference sequence). The chain's CDR3 is CASSFPNTEAFF. The CDR3 nucleotides read TGTGCCAGCAGCTTTCCTAACACTGAAGCTTTCTTT.

The chain employs TRBV4-1 and TRBJ1-3, with 7 bases matching TRBD1. V trimming: 4 bases; J trimming: 0 bases; junction bases outside the gene matches: 9. CDR3 length: 17 amino acids. Germline V gives CDR1 MGHRA, CDR2 YSYEKL. The CDR3 nucleotides are TGCGCCAGCAGCCGAGAAGGGGGCAGCTCCTCTGGAAACACCATATATTTT. The encoded protein is CASSREGGSSSGNTIYF.

This clone was counted once. J is TRBJ1-5 and V is TRBV28; no clear D gene. V was shortened by 5 bases and J by 2 bases, with 10 bases between the two germline ends. Germline CDR1 and CDR2: MDHEN and SYDVKM. This CDR3 contains 14 residues. CDR3 sequence reads: CASSIWTGNQPQHF. DNA for the CDR3: TGTGCCAGCAGTATCTGGACGGGCAATCAGCCCCAGCATTTT.

This clone was seen once. The J gene is TRBJ2-3, the V gene TRBV25-1, with D tentatively TRBD1 or TRBD2 (5 bases each). Germline CDR1 MGHDK, CDR2 SYGVNS. This CDR3 region has 15 residues. V dropped 4 bases and J dropped 2 bases, with 13 bases sitting between them. As DNA, the CDR3 is TGTGCCAGCAGTGCCCGGGACGCCCCCACAGATACGCAGTATTTT. Amino acid sequence: CASSARDAPTDTQYF.

V is TRBV27 and J is TRBJ1-2; possible D gene TRBD1, 6 bases. This CDR3 is built from 13 residues. Germline CDR1 and CDR2: MNHEY and SMNVEV (reference sequence). The V and J ends lost 5 bases and 6 bases respectively, with 13 bases between them. The CDR3 region is CASSPGVSDGYTF. The CDR3 nucleotides read TGTGCCAGCAGTCCAGGGGTTTCGGATGGCTACACCTTC.

The chain is built from TRBV15 and TRBJ2-7; 8 positions agree with TRBD1. There are 12 residues in the CDR3. The germline V gene encodes CDR1 LNHNV and CDR2 YYDKDF (reference sequence). V lost 6 bases to trimming and J lost 6 bases; unmatched junction nucleotides: 4. In DNA form, the CDR3 reads TGTGCCACCAGGGGGACAGGCGGCGAGCAGTACTTC. The encoded protein is CATRGTGGEQYF.

The chain has TRBV11-2 and TRBJ1-4; D unresolved. Germline loops: CDR1 SGHAT, CDR2 FQNNGV. The CDR3 extends over 15 amino acids. V was cut by 4 bases and J by 6 bases, with 15 bases left in between. CDR3 bases: TGTGCCAGCAGCTCGATAAGGCAGGAGTATGAAAAACTGTTTTTT. Translated: CASSSIRQEYEKLFF. Filled out from reference TRBV11-2 and TRBJ1-4, the complete variable domain reads EAGVAQSPRYKIIEKRQSVAFWCNPISGHATLYWYQQILGQGPKLLIQFQNNGVVDDSQLPKDRFSAERLKGVDSTLKIQPAKLEDSAVYLCASSSIRQEYEKLFFGSGTQLSVL.

To note about this clone: At one end the junction does not follow the germline gene, possibly because of a read error. V and J are TRBV7-7 and TRBJ2-5; TRBD2 matches 14 bases. The CDR3 contains 15 residues. Germline CDR1 and CDR2: SSHAT and FNYEAQ (reference sequence). CDR3 region: CASSKGLAGGETQYF. The CDR3 DNA reads as TGTGCTAGCAGCAAAGGACTAGCGGGAGGAGAGACCCAGTACTTC.

The chain recombines TRBV2 with TRBJ2-7, with TRBD1 matching 11 bases. CDR1 is SNHLY and CDR2 is FYNNEI in the germline V gene. V gave up 7 bases and J gave up 3 bases; unmatched junction bases: 5. The CDR3 has 14 residues. CDR3 in amino acids: CASTLGQGVYEQYF. The CDR3 DNA reads TGTGCCAGCACTTTGGGACAGGGGGTCTACGAGCAGTACTTC. The entire variable domain, with the rest obtained from reference TRBV2 and TRBJ2-7, is as follows: EPEVTQTPSHQVTQMGQEVILRCVPISNHLYFYWYRQILGQKVEFLVSFYNNEISEKSEIFDDQFSVERPDGSNFTLKIRSTKLEDSAMYFCASTLGQGVYEQYFGPGTRLTVT.

The V call is TRBV6-1, the J call TRBJ2-7; D possibly corresponds to TRBD2 (5 bases). The germline V gene encodes CDR1 MNHNS and CDR2 SASEGT. V dropped 4 bases and J dropped 2 bases, with 12 bases sitting between them. This CDR3 has 14 residues. CDR3 sequence (DNA): TGTGCCAGCAGTGTCGCCAGCGGTGCCTACGAGCAGTACTTC. Translating it yields CASSVASGAYEQYF.

V is TRBV11-3 and J is TRBJ1-5; 10 bases map to TRBD1. Germline CDR1 and CDR2: SGHNT and YENEEA. This CDR3 contains 16 residues. Trimming removed 3 bases from V and 5 bases from J; junction bases left unmatched: 7. The CDR3 loop is CASSFHGQGVYQPQHF. The CDR3 DNA follows: TGTGCCAGCAGCTTCCATGGACAGGGGGTATATCAGCCCCAGCATTTT.

V usage is TRBV6-5 and J usage is TRBJ2-7; weak D call: TRBD2 (6 bases). V was pared by 6 bases and J by 0 bases, with 15 bases between. Germline V CDR1 and CDR2: MNHEY, SVGAGI. The CDR3 covers 15 residues. DNA for the CDR3: TGTGCCAGCAGGACCCGACACGGGAGCTCCTACGAGCAGTACTTC. As protein: CASRTRHGSSYEQYF.

The chain is built from TRBV5-1 and TRBJ1-1; weak D call: TRBD1 (5 bases). The CDR3 is made up of 14 amino acids. In germline, CDR1 is SGHRS, CDR2 YFSETQ. The ends were cut back, 4 bases at V and 4 bases at J, with 14 bases in the middle. The CDR3 loop reads CASSPGSGTTEAFF. The CDR3 DNA reads TGCGCCAGCAGCCCTGGGTCGGGGACCACTGAAGCTTTCTTT.